This TCR beta chain stems from a study of shared clonotypes between healthy human individuals. This clone was detected only once. CD45RO-negative CD8 cells positively selected for CCR7 made up the naive population, which excluded terminally differentiated effector memory CD45RA+ cells. Unmatched junction bases numbered 11, after V lost 7 bases and J lost 7 bases. The CDR3 spans 14 residues. Germline V gene data show CDR1 as MNHNY and CDR2 as SVGAGI (reference sequence). It was across several immunoSEQ plates that each subset's genomic DNA was evenly split. Per the original data handling: Quality scores were absent from the junction-only immunoSEQ sequences, so filtering differed. Data came from immunoSEQ multiplex PCR; TCRdb stores just in-frame clones and leaves some out. Clone size and V and J calls were adopted from that table, with D and trimming inferred from the DNA. In the table there are more than 500,000 clones, 95% of which are singletons.

This sequence was found in a woman under 40 in good health. Material: naive CD8+ T cells sorted from blood. V and J are TRBV6-6 and TRBJ2-5; TRBD2 matches at 8 bases. CDR3 protein: CASTTSGGGVTQYF. CDR3 coding DNA: TGTGCCAGCACCACCAGCGGGGGCGGTGTGACCCAGTACTTC.